These 24 T cell receptor beta chains share one sample of origin, sequenced in a study of blood T cells in healthy people across ages. A second about 6 to 12 cycle PCR used barcoded and J-beta primers. One entry per CDR3 protein, called by TCRdb with MiXCR from the 5' RACE reads. The sample carries approximately 1,100,000 distinct CDR3 sequences, less than 50% recorded once. Sequenced: blood. These receptors were obtained from a woman aged 55-75 years in good health.

The chain recombines TRBV9 with TRBJ2-7; 9 bases map to TRBD2. After removal of 3 bases from V and 7 bases from J, the junction contained 17 bases not matched to a gene. Germline V gene data show CDR1 as SGDLS and CDR2 as YYNGEE. The CDR3 spans 17 residues. This chain's CDR3 is CASSESRGGTSYNEQYF. In nucleotides, the CDR3 is TGTGCCAGCAGCGAGAGCAGGGGGGGGACTAGCTACAATGAGCAGTACTTC.

In this sample, this clonotype turned up a few times. V gene TRBV20-1 combines with J gene TRBJ2-7; D is undetermined. V lost 5 bases and J lost 2, with 19 bases in between. The CDR3 sequence is 15 residues long. Germline V CDR1 and CDR2: DFQATT, SNEGSKA (reference sequence). CDR3 in amino acids: CSASQFRAAPYEQYF. Written as DNA, the CDR3 is TGCAGTGCTTCCCAATTTCGGGCGGCCCCCTACGAGCAGTACTTC.

This chain connects TRBV11-2 to TRBJ1-2, with 8 positions matching TRBD1. CDR1 is SGHAT and CDR2 is FQNNGV in the germline V gene. This CDR3 has 13 residues. The junction had 7 bases not matched to a gene; V was cut back by 5 bases and J by 8 bases. The CDR3 sequence: CASSARTGNGYTF. The DNA of the CDR3 is TGTGCCAGCAGCGCCCGGACAGGGAACGGCTACACCTTC.

About this clonotype itself: Germline and junction disagree at one end, which may indicate a read error. V is TRBV27 and J is TRBJ2-7; 7 nucleotides align to TRBD1. Germline V gene data show CDR1 as MNHEY and CDR2 as SMNVEV (reference sequence). The CDR3 runs to 15 residues. The DNA of the CDR3 is TGTGCCAGCAGGTTATCGACAGGGTATTCCTACGAGCAGTACTTC. Its translation is CASRLSTGYSYEQYF.

Written as DNA, the CDR3 is TGCAGTGCTAGAGTACTAGCGGGAGCGCTCCGGGAGCAGTTCTTC. Protein sequence: CSARVLAGALREQFF. V and J are TRBV20-1 and TRBJ2-1; 11 bases fit TRBD2. This CDR3 has 15 amino acids. The germline V gene has CDR1 DFQATT and CDR2 SNEGSKA (reference sequence). V lost 1 base and J lost 10; bases outside the gene matches: 9.

This clonotype was seen ten or more times. The chain couples TRBV29-1 to TRBJ2-7; 9 bases line up with TRBD1. The CDR3 spans 14 residues. CDR1 and CDR2 from the germline V gene are SQVTM and ANQGSEA. Trimming took 6 bases from V and 0 from J; bases not matched to a gene: 6. This CDR3 is CSVSGQGPSYEQYF. The CDR3 bases are TGCAGCGTCTCGGGACAGGGACCCTCCTACGAGCAGTACTTC.

The chain is built from TRBV7-2 and TRBJ2-1; 8 bases line up with TRBD2. There are 16 residues in the CDR3. J gave up 1 base and V 5 bases, and 7 bases lay outside the gene matches. CDR1 and CDR2 (germline): SGHTA, FQGNSA. The CDR3 sequence: CASSPGTSLSYNEQFF. CDR3 bases: TGTGCCAGCAGCCCTGGGACTAGTTTGTCCTACAATGAGCAGTTCTTC.

On this clonotype itself: This clone may be a read error of a much larger clone one base away. V and J are TRBV29-1 and TRBJ2-1, with D perhaps being TRBD1 or TRBD2 (5 bases each). Per germline, CDR1 SQVTM and CDR2 ANQGSEA. The CDR3 is made up of 14 amino acids. V lost 6 bases, J lost 13 bases, and 25 bases lay in between. Here the CDR3 DNA reads TGCAGCGTCCGGGGACCCCCTTCCCAAGAGACCCAGTTCTTC. Translating gives CSVRGPPSQETQFF.

The CDR3 coding sequence is TGTGCCAGCAGCCAATTCGGACAGGAAGCTTTCTTT. Amino acids: CASSQFGQEAFF. This chain connects TRBV3-1 to TRBJ1-1; D perhaps matches TRBD1 (6 bases). The CDR3 runs to 12 residues. Between the trimmed V and J ends, which lost 2 bases and 8 bases, there was a span of 9 bases. Germline assignment: CDR1 LGHDT and CDR2 YNNKEL (reference sequence). Variable domain in full (rest from reference TRBV3-1 and TRBJ1-1): DTAVSQTPKYLVTQMGNDKSIKCEQNLGHDTMYWYKQDSKKFLKIMFSYNNKELIINETVPNRFSPKSPDKAHLNLHINSLELGDSAVYFCASSQFGQEAFFGQGTRLTVV.

The chain carries TRBV21-1 and TRBJ1-5; the table's D call TRBD1 went unverified against the DNA. TRBV21-1 is a known pseudogene. This CDR3 has 17 residues. CDR3 region: CASNVGVTGASDQPQHF. As DNA, the CDR3 is TGTGCCAGCAACGTGGGGGTGACAGGGGCCTCCGATCAGCCCCAGCATTTT.

This clonotype has more than one count but fewer than ten. The chain links TRBV28 to TRBJ2-7, with no clear D. Germline assignment: CDR1 MDHEN and CDR2 SYDVKM. Trimming removed 7 bases from V and 0 bases from J, with 10 bases in between. The CDR3 length is 13 residues. CDR3 nucleotide sequence: TGTGCCAGCACCCCGGGTCCCTCCTACGAGCAGTACTTC. It specifies CASTPGPSYEQYF.

To note about this clonotype: The junction shows a germline mismatch at one end, possibly a read error. The chain recombines TRBV5-1 with TRBJ1-2, with D perhaps matching TRBD1 (5 bases). The germline CDR1 and CDR2 sequences are SGHRS and YFSETQ. The CDR3 spans 13 residues. The CDR3 region is CVSSWDGNYGYTF. As DNA, the CDR3 is TGCGTCAGCAGCTGGGACGGTAACTATGGCTACACCTTC.

The chain uses TRBV20-1 and TRBJ2-3; tentatively, D is TRBD2 (6 bases). CDR1 is DFQATT and CDR2 is SNEGSKA in the germline V gene (reference sequence). CDR3 length equals 14 residues. With 4 bases removed from V and 1 base from J, the gap between germline ends came to 12 bases. The CDR3 DNA sequence: TGCAGTGCTATAGCGGAAGCCGGCACAGATACGCAGTATTTT. Amino acid sequence: CSAIAEAGTDTQYF.

V gene TRBV3-1 combines with J gene TRBJ2-1; 14 bases are a match to TRBD2. The CDR3 has 19 amino acids. V lost 1 base, J lost 7 bases, and 12 bases stayed unmatched. CDR1 LGHDT and CDR2 YNNKEL come from the germline V gene (reference sequence). Written as DNA, the CDR3 is TGTGCCAGCAGCCAAGGCTATCGACTAGCGGGAGGGCTAGGTAATGAGCAGTTCTTC. Translating gives CASSQGYRLAGGLGNEQFF.

This clonotype was recorded once. This chain uses TRBV20-1 with TRBJ2-7; 9 bases line up with TRBD2. Trimming removed 4 bases from V and 7 bases from J; junction bases left unmatched: 11. CDR3 size: 14 residues. CDR1 and CDR2 from the germline V gene are DFQATT and SNEGSKA (reference sequence). Here the CDR3 reads CSATSGVNYNEQYF. Here the CDR3 DNA reads TGCAGTGCTACTAGCGGGGTCAACTACAATGAGCAGTACTTC.

A few counts support this clonotype. V usage is TRBV7-2 and J usage is TRBJ1-1; 8 nucleotides line up with TRBD1. J was trimmed by 0 bases and V by 5 bases; bases with no gene match: 5. The CDR3 covers 15 residues. The germline gives CDR1 SGHTA, CDR2 FQGNSA. Written as DNA, the CDR3 is TGTGCCAGCAGCCGGTTGACAGGGGTGAACACTGAAGCTTTCTTT. Translated, it gives CASSRLTGVNTEAFF.

This clonotype came up many times. V is TRBV29-1 and J is TRBJ1-2; maybe TRBD1 (5 bases). The V and J ends lost 3 bases and 0 bases respectively, with 5 bases between them. Germline CDR1 SQVTM, CDR2 ANQGSEA. CDR3 length: 12 amino acids. The CDR3 nucleotides read TGCAGCGTTGAGACAGCTAACTATGGCTACACCTTC. Amino acid sequence: CSVETANYGYTF.

This clonotype has just a few counts. The CDR3 sequence is CASSLLITGPTYEQYF. The DNA of the CDR3 is TGTGCCAGCAGCCTCCTGATTACCGGGCCAACCTACGAGCAGTACTTC. V and J are TRBV3-1 and TRBJ2-7; D not certain. Germline V gene data show CDR1 as LGHDT and CDR2 as YNNKEL (reference sequence). The V and J ends lost 4 bases and 2 bases respectively, with 18 bases between them. This CDR3 has 16 amino acids.

Note on this clonotype: One junction end disagrees with the germline gene, perhaps due to a read error. The V gene is TRBV20-1, the J gene TRBJ2-6; 10 bases are shared with TRBD1. CDR1 is DFQATT, CDR2 SNEGSKA, per germline (reference sequence). The CDR3 loop spans 19 amino acids. The CDR3 protein is CSARARTGGRPSGTNVLTF. CDR3 DNA sequence: TGCAGTGCTAGAGCCCGGACAGGGGGTAGACCCTCTGGGACCAACGTCCTGACTTTC.

V is TRBV5-1 and J is TRBJ2-3, with 9 bases aligning to TRBD2. The CDR3 totals 17 residues. Germline assignment: CDR1 SGHRS and CDR2 YFSETQ. With 0 bases clipped from V and 6 bases from J, the junction kept 11 bases outside the gene matches. The CDR3, as DNA: TGCGCCAGCAGCTTGGGAGGTGTTAGCGGGAGTCACGATACGCAGTATTTT. Encoded protein: CASSLGGVSGSHDTQYF.

This clonotype appeared a few times. The rearrangement joins TRBV10-3 to TRBJ2-7, with 10 bases lining up with TRBD2. Germline CDR1 and CDR2: ENHRY and SYGVKD. With V trimmed by 6 bases and J by 7 bases, 9 bases remained unmatched. CDR3 length: 14 amino acids. The CDR3, as DNA: TGTGCCATCAGCCAACTAGCGGGGTCGTGGGAGCAGTACTTC. Its translation: CAISQLAGSWEQYF.

The chain links TRBV4-1 to TRBJ2-7; no clear D gene. The better agreement between TRBJ2-5 and the DNA end casts doubt on the J call. Germline values: CDR1 MGHRA, CDR2 YSYEKL. This CDR3 region has 15 residues. The CDR3 spells CASSQLSLVVETQYF. The DNA of the CDR3 is TGCGCCAGCAGCCAACTCTCGCTAGTAGTTGAGACCCAGTACTTC.

The table lists this clonotype with a few counts. The chain has TRBV7-2 and TRBJ2-1, with D uncertain. Trimming stripped 4 bases from V and 2 bases from J, with 15 bases between. The CDR3 has 16 amino acids. CDR1 is SGHTA and CDR2 is FQGNSA in the germline V gene. CDR3 bases: TGTGCCAGCAGCTCCGCTCAGGAGAGCCCCTACAATGAGCAGTTCTTC. Translation gives CASSSAQESPYNEQFF. Filled out from reference TRBV7-2 and TRBJ2-1, the complete variable domain reads GAGVSQSPSNKVTEKGKDVELRCDPISGHTALYWYRQSLGQGLEFLIYFQGNSAPDKSGLPSDRFSAERTGGSVSTLTIQRTQQEDSAVYLCASSSAQESPYNEQFFGPGTRLTVL.

The chain carries TRBV20-1 and TRBJ2-1, with D tentatively TRBD1 or TRBD2 (5 bases each). Trimming removed 6 bases from V and 7 bases from J, with 13 bases in between. CDR1 and CDR2 from the germline V gene are DFQATT and SNEGSKA (reference sequence). The CDR3 is made up of 12 amino acids. The CDR3 bases are TGCAGTGCCCCGGGACCTTTAAATGAGCAGTTCTTC. Protein: CSAPGPLNEQFF.